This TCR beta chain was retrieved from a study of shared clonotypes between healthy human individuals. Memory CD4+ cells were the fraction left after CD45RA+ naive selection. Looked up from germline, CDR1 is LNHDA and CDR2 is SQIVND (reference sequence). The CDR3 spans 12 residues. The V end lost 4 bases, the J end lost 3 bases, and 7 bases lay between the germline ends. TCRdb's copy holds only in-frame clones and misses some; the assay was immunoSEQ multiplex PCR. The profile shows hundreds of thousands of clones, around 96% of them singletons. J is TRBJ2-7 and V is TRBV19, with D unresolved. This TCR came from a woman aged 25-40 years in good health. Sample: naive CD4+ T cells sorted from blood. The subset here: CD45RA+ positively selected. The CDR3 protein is CASSTGSYEQYF. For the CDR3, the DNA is TGTGCCAGTAGTACAGGAAGCTACGAGCAGTACTTC.